This TCR beta chain came from a study of technical replicates of blood from a few donors. Measured with immunoSEQ multiplex PCR; TCRdb has only the in-frame clones, and not every one. The sample consists of about 87,000 clones, just under 95% of them appearing once. CDR1 SGDLS and CDR2 YYNGEE come from the germline V gene. The V gene lost 0 bases and the J gene lost 0 bases, with 12 bases spanning the gap. The CDR3 consists of 16 residues. Input material: T cells isolated from PBMCs. V is TRBV9 and J is TRBJ1-1; tentatively, D is TRBD1 (6 bases). This sequence was found in a human donor in good health. The CDR3 loop reads CASSVEPTGLNTEAFF. Written as DNA, the CDR3 is TGTGCCAGCAGCGTAGAACCGACAGGCTTGAACACTGAAGCTTTCTTT.